The T cell receptor beta chain under discussion was sequenced for a study of blood T cell repertoires in COVID-19. The repertoire was sequenced with immunoSEQ multiplex PCR; TCRdb's copy has only in-frame clones and lacks some. The table has roughly 230,000 clones, about 85% seen once. Germline V CDR1 and CDR2: LNHDA, SQIVND (reference sequence). This CDR3 has 14 residues. V gave up 8 bases and J gave up 0 bases; unmatched junction bases: 4. The chain joins TRBV19 to TRBJ2-1, with TRBD1 matching 7 bases. The sequencing input was peripheral blood. The TCR was taken from a woman aged 55-75 years with active or convalescent COVID-19. The CDR3: CASREGASYNEQFF. CDR3 DNA sequence: TGTGCCAGTCGTGAGGGGGCCTCCTACAATGAGCAGTTCTTC.